This paragraph reports one T cell receptor beta chain. Its antigen is currently not known. Base qualities are missing; no much larger clone stands one base away. This entry is derived from a study of blood T cell repertoires in COVID-19 (dated by TCRdb to 2019 to 2021). Regarding the study in general: The collaborator samples originated in the United States, Italy and Spain and spanned the acute and convalescent phases of COVID-19. The material from the prospective study consisted of cDNA or gDNA derived from T cells, B-cell-depleted T cells, or PBMCs. The repertoires were made available in a free public database intended to serve as a resource for research on the immune response to SARS-CoV-2. Deeply sampled blood TCRbeta repertoires from subjects exposed to, actively infected with, or recovered from COVID-19 were included in the dataset. Nearly every sample came with metadata listing a de-identified subject ID, COVID-19 status, age in years and sex. HLA class I and class II types, where available, came from metadata supplied by the sample provider rather than from assay-based typing. The samples were drawn from two sources: the first 160 participants of the ongoing ImmuneRACE study, and about 1,300 subjects contributed by 6 global collaborators. The study at large found these results: The amount of clinical and demographic metadata varied by source and participant and was provided uncurated.

Enrolling through a virtual design, the prospective study's participants ranged in age from roughly 18 to 100 years and lived across roughly 24 United States geographic areas. In the prospective study, cohorts were assigned on the basis of participant-reported clinical history obtained from a screening survey and a study questionnaire. ImmuneRACE Cohort 3 recovered participants were defined by two consecutive negative NP/OP PCR tests, healthcare professional clearance, or symptom resolution. Each participant in the prospective study had whole blood, serum and a nasopharyngeal or oropharyngeal swab collected by mobile phlebotomists. Participants in the prospective study had the option to provide additional blood draws and questionnaires over a 2-month period. Prospective study blood samples were shipped either frozen or at room temperature before DNA extraction. Sequences MNHEY (CDR1) and SMNVEV (CDR2) are obtained from the germline V gene (reference sequence). Its CDR3 holds 15 amino acids, cysteine through phenylalanine. Solely the CDR3 DNA is kept, with 45 bases framed from the first base. V gives up 7 bases and J gives up 0 bases, and the segment between their germline ends measures 12 bases.

The immunoSEQ Assay, a bias-controlled multiplex PCR, was used to amplify TCRbeta CDR3 regions from genomic DNA. The study's own analysis went as follows. The number of nucleated cells in each sample was estimated by amplification of reference gene primers within the assay. To quantify the absolute abundance of each unique TCRbeta CDR3 rearrangement, sequence reads were collapsed and filtered. Productive Simpson clonality was computed per sample as the square root of Simpson's diversity index over productive rearrangements. In TCRdb, the immuneACCESS table is reduced to in-frame sequences with V and J assigned. These tables do not hold every clone; where another copy was compared, an unresolved V gene accounts for under half, and the others remain unexplained. Clone size and the V and J calls come from that table; the DNA yielded D and trimming. Recorded for this sample are approximately 290,000 clones; 75% to 90% of them occurred a single time. The ten largest clonotypes hold around 4.5% of the sample.

The TCR was taken from a woman aged 25 to 39 who had recovered from COVID-19. The receptor chain draws on TRBV27 and TRBJ1-4; possibly the D gene is TRBD1, per 5 matching bases. The sequencing sample was made of PBMCs or T cells enriched from blood (not recorded which). The CDR3 has the sequence CASKIGGTTNEKLFF. The sequenced DNA is TGTGCCAGCAAGATCGGGGGAACAACTAATGAAAAACTGTTTTTT.